What follows describes a single T cell receptor beta chain. The data stem from a study of blood T cell repertoires in COVID-19. Overall study: From the United States, Italy and Spain came samples of acute and convalescent COVID-19. T cells, B-cell-depleted T cells, or PBMCs supplied cDNA or gDNA.

Study processing details: Estimation of nucleated cell counts relied on the amplification of reference gene primers. The protocol was immunoSEQ multiplex PCR, while the TCRdb copy is restricted to in-frame clones and leaves out a portion. V, J and clone size derive from that table, while D and trimming were established from the DNA sequence. The repertoire holds 90,000 or so clones, with approximately 86% as singletons. This CDR3 is 16 amino acids long. Germline CDR1 and CDR2: SGHRS and YFSETQ. J lost 8 bases, V lost 4 bases, and 7 bases had no gene match. This clonotype originated in a man older than 75 with active or convalescent COVID-19. The sample comprised peripheral blood. The genes are TRBV5-1 and TRBJ2-1; 15 bases agree with TRBD2. In nucleotides, the CDR3 is TGCGCCAGCAGCAAAGGGACTAGCGGGAGGTCAGATGAGCAGTTCTTC. Its translation is CASSKGTSGRSDEQFF.